The 17 T cell receptor beta chains below come from one sample, sequenced in a study of blood T cell repertoires in COVID-19 (dated by TCRdb to 2018 to 2021). Libraries were constructed by the immunoSEQ multiplex PCR assay. The table was pulled from immuneACCESS by TCRdb, which kept in-frame rearrangements only. Such tables lose some clones; where checked, under half of the loss comes from unresolved V genes, and the rest has no known cause. The sample table lists more than 150,000 clones, roughly 79% of them with a count of one. In total, the top ten clones hold 9% to 15% of the sample. What was sequenced was peripheral blood. The receptor source for this set is a woman older than 75 with COVID-19, enrolled during active disease.

This clone appeared a few times. The chain employs TRBV6-1 and TRBJ2-1; D possibly corresponds to TRBD2 (5 bases). Germline V gives CDR1 MNHNS, CDR2 SASEGT. The CDR3 has 16 amino acids. V was trimmed by 4 bases and J by 0 bases, leaving 13 bases between them. The CDR3 region is CASSGRGYLSYNEQFF. In DNA form, the CDR3 reads TGTGCCAGCAGTGGTCGGGGATATCTCTCCTACAATGAGCAGTTCTTC.

V and J are TRBV14 and TRBJ1-1; 11 nucleotides align to TRBD1. The CDR3 spans 15 residues. From germline, CDR1 is SGHDN and CDR2 FVKESK. Germline trimming cut 4 bases from V and 4 bases from J; bases unmatched to any gene: 5. CDR3 in amino acids: CASSRAGTGGTEAFF. The CDR3 DNA follows: TGTGCCAGCAGCCGGGCGGGGACAGGGGGCACTGAAGCTTTCTTT.

The genes are TRBV5-1 and TRBJ2-2, with TRBD2 matching over 10 bases. From germline, CDR1 is SGHRS and CDR2 YFSETQ. V was clipped by 5 bases and J by 5 bases; unmatched bases: 15. The CDR3 extends over 18 amino acids. CDR3: CASRSPLAGEIGTGELFF. The CDR3 nucleotides are TGCGCCAGCAGATCCCCCCTAGCGGGAGAAATAGGAACCGGGGAGCTGTTTTTT.

This clone was observed a few times. J is TRBJ1-1 and V is TRBV7-9, with 8 bases fitting TRBD1. J was trimmed by 4 bases and V by 4 bases; bases with no gene match: 8. This CDR3 is 15 amino acids long. The V gene's germline CDR1 is SEHNR and CDR2 FQNEAQ (reference sequence). As DNA, the CDR3 is TGTGCCAGCAGCTCCACCAGACAGGGGAGCACTGAAGCTTTCTTT. Residues: CASSSTRQGSTEAFF.

V gene TRBV9 combines with J gene TRBJ2-5; tentative D call: TRBD2 (7 bases). CDR3 length equals 16 residues. The germline CDR1 and CDR2 sequences are SGDLS and YYNGEE. V shed 0 bases and J shed 1 base, with 13 bases lying between them. The CDR3 here is CASSVGAGAIQETQYF. CDR3 bases: TGTGCCAGCAGCGTAGGGGCGGGGGCGATCCAAGAGACCCAGTACTTC.

The chain's CDR3 is CASSEAGSSGANVLTF. CDR3 nucleotides: TGTGCCAGCAGTGAAGCGGGGAGCTCTGGGGCCAACGTCCTGACTTTC. This chain joins TRBV2 and TRBJ2-6; perhaps TRBD2 as D (5 bases). The CDR3 sequence is 16 residues long. The germline V gene encodes CDR1 SNHLY and CDR2 FYNNEI. Trimming pared 0 bases from V and 0 bases from J, leaving 6 bases between.

The chain carries TRBV5-1 and TRBJ1-1; TRBD1 aligns across 10 bases. The germline V gene encodes CDR1 SGHRS and CDR2 YFSETQ. CDR3 size: 11 residues. Germline trimming cut 6 bases from V and 9 bases from J; bases unmatched to any gene: 2. CDR3 nucleotides: TGCGCCAGCACGGGACAGGGGAAAGCTTTCTTT. This sequence encodes CASTGQGKAFF. Full variable domain (remainder filled in from reference TRBV5-1 and TRBJ1-1): KAGVTQTPRYLIKTRGQQVTLSCSPISGHRSVSWYQQTPGQGLQFLFEYFSETQRNKGNFPGRFSGRQFSNSRSEMNVSTLELGDSALYLCASTGQGKAFFGQGTRLTVV.

The chain combines TRBV19 with TRBJ1-5; TRBD1 agrees at 8 bases. There are 13 residues in the CDR3. J was trimmed by 4 bases and V by 6 bases; bases with no gene match: 2. Germline assignment: CDR1 LNHDA and CDR2 SQIVND (reference sequence). CDR3 DNA: TGTGCCAGTAGCCGGGACAGGAATCAGCCCCAGCATTTT. Its translation is CASSRDRNQPQHF.

V is TRBV11-2 and J is TRBJ2-7, with 10 positions matching TRBD1. V trimming: 5 bases; J trimming: 5 bases; junction bases outside the gene matches: 12. Germline V gene data show CDR1 as SGHAT and CDR2 as FQNNGV. The CDR3 is made up of 16 amino acids. Here the CDR3 reads CASSTVLGDRGHEQYF. DNA for the CDR3: TGTGCCAGCAGCACCGTCCTGGGGGACAGGGGCCACGAGCAGTACTTC.

Concerning this clone: This specimen includes other DNA sequences encoding the same CDR3. The chain couples TRBV29-1 to TRBJ1-1, with 8 nucleotides matching TRBD1. Germline V gene data show CDR1 as SQVTM and CDR2 as ANQGSEA. Trimming took 4 bases from V and 5 from J; bases not matched to a gene: 3. This CDR3 region has 12 residues. The CDR3: CSVGQGSTEAFF. Written as DNA, the CDR3 is TGCAGCGTTGGACAGGGGAGTACTGAAGCTTTCTTT.

The chain couples TRBV7-2 to TRBJ2-7; 7 nucleotides agree with TRBD1. The CDR3 has 15 amino acids. From germline, CDR1 is SGHTA and CDR2 FQGNSA. With V trimmed by 1 base and J by 3 bases, 6 bases remained unmatched. The CDR3 spells CASSLVVAGGYEQYF. The CDR3 coding sequence is TGTGCCAGCAGCTTAGTAGTGGCAGGGGGCTACGAGCAGTACTTC.

As concerns this clone: Other DNA sequences within the sample encode an identical CDR3. V gene TRBV27 combines with J gene TRBJ1-5; TRBD1 agrees at 8 bases. CDR1 is MNHEY and CDR2 is SMNVEV in the germline V gene (reference sequence). The CDR3 has 14 residues. V was pared by 2 bases and J by 4 bases, with 1 base of the junction left unmatched. The CDR3 region is CASSLRQGNQPQHF. The CDR3, as DNA: TGTGCCAGCAGTTTACGACAGGGGAATCAGCCCCAGCATTTT.

A few counts support this clone. The chain recombines TRBV7-9 with TRBJ2-4, with 7 bases aligning to TRBD2. CDR3 length: 13 amino acids. Per germline, CDR1 SEHNR and CDR2 FQNEAQ (reference sequence). Losses at the gene ends were 4 bases for V and 7 bases for J; bases not matched to a gene: 4. CDR3 nucleotides: TGTGCCAGCAGCTGGGGAGGGACGAACATTCAGTACTTC. It is translated as CASSWGGTNIQYF. Looking up the rest from reference TRBV7-9 and TRBJ2-4 gives the full variable domain: DTGVSQNPRHKITKRGQNVTFRCDPISEHNRLYWYRQTLGQGPEFLTYFQNEAQLEKSRLLSDRFSAERPKGSFSTLEIQRTEQGDSAMYLCASSWGGTNIQYFGAGTRLSVL.

This clone was recorded a few times. The V call is TRBV28, the J call TRBJ1-1; D is possibly TRBD1 (6 bases). There are 15 residues in the CDR3. V gave up 4 bases and J gave up 0 bases, with 12 bases separating them. From germline, CDR1 is MDHEN and CDR2 SYDVKM. CDR3 bases: TGTGCCAGCAGTTCACAGGGCTCCATGAACACTGAAGCTTTCTTT. Its translation: CASSSQGSMNTEAFF.

The rearrangement links TRBV7-8 to TRBJ2-1; 8 bases map to TRBD2. Germline lookup yields CDR1 SGHVS and CDR2 FQNEAQ. This CDR3 contains 16 residues. Germline trimming cut 4 bases from V and 8 bases from J; bases unmatched to any gene: 13. DNA of the CDR3: TGTGCCAGCAGCTATATAGCGGGGACCCCCCTCGATGAGCAGTTCTTC. Translated, it gives CASSYIAGTPLDEQFF.

In nucleotides, the CDR3 is TGTGCCAACGATAGGGGACAGGGAGAAAACATTCAGTACTTC. It encodes CANDRGQGENIQYF. V is TRBV21-1 and J is TRBJ2-4; the tabulated D call, TRBD1, remains unverified against the DNA. TRBV21-1 is classified as a pseudogene. There are 14 residues in the CDR3.

The chain employs TRBV19 and TRBJ2-1, with TRBD2 matching 9 bases. The CDR3 covers 17 residues. The germline V gene has CDR1 LNHDA and CDR2 SQIVND (reference sequence). J was trimmed by 8 bases and V by 0 bases; bases with no gene match: 11. The DNA of the CDR3 is TGTGCCAGTAGTATAGACCCTAGCGGGGCTGGAGGGGATGAGCAGTTCTTC. Translation gives CASSIDPSGAGGDEQFF.